One and the same sample provided the 16 T cell receptor beta chains below, sequenced in a study of T-cell reconstitution after alpha-beta-depleted transplantation in children. Unique molecular identifiers were used to barcode this TCRbeta library. TCRdb independently ran MiXCR on the PCR reads; one entry per CDR3 protein. This table has about 980,000 distinct CDR3 sequences, about 29% appearing once. Sequenced material: PBMCs, mostly from graft donor cells, taken 360 days after TCRalphabeta/CD19-depleted stem cell transplant. These receptors all stem from a boy in the first two years of life who had a stem cell transplant for SCID, so the T cells may come from the graft donor.

The chain carries TRBV7-2 and TRBJ1-3; D remains ambiguous. CDR1 and CDR2 from the germline V gene are SGHTA and FQGNSA. The germline V and J ends were trimmed by 3 bases and 0 bases, with 6 bases remaining between them. The CDR3 covers 14 residues. The CDR3 DNA is TGTGCCAGCAGCTTTACCCCCTCTGGAAACACCATATATTTT. Encoded protein: CASSFTPSGNTIYF.

This clonotype occurred a few times. This sequence joins TRBV12-3 or TRBV12-4 and TRBJ1-1, with TRBD1 as a possible D gene (5 bases). The CDR3 length is 11 residues. Trimming took off 3 bases at V and 7 bases at J, with 6 bases between the two ends. The CDR3 sequence is CASSFRDEAFF. In DNA, the CDR3 is TGTGCCAGCAGTTTCAGGGATGAAGCTTTCTTT.

The rearrangement uses TRBV21-1 and TRBJ1-1. TRBV21-1 is shown as a pseudogene. This CDR3 is 14 amino acids long. The CDR3 DNA is TGTGCCAGCAGCAACAGAAGCAGTCTCACTGAAGCTTTCTTT. This translates into CASSNRSSLTEAFF.

V usage is TRBV6-1 and J usage is TRBJ2-7; 7 bases are shared with TRBD1. The CDR3 is 16 amino acids. The V segment lost 6 bases and the J segment 1 base; nucleotides outside the gene matches: 12. Looked up from germline, CDR1 is MNHNS and CDR2 is SASEGT. The DNA for the CDR3 is TGTGCCAGCAGCCGACGCGGACAGGCGCCATCCTACGAGCAGTACTTC. It codes for CASSRRGQAPSYEQYF.

This clonotype was seen ten or more times. The V and J genes are TRBV5-1 and TRBJ2-7; TRBD1 agrees at 7 bases. CDR3 length: 13 amino acids. The germline V gene encodes CDR1 SGHRS and CDR2 YFSETQ. Germline trimming cut 4 bases from V and 3 bases from J; bases unmatched to any gene: 4. The CDR3 spells CASSGQAGYEQYF. In nucleotides, the CDR3 is TGCGCCAGCAGCGGACAGGCCGGCTACGAGCAGTACTTC.

V gene TRBV5-1 combines with J gene TRBJ2-3; TRBD2 aligns across 14 bases. The CDR3 length is 17 residues. Losses at the gene ends were 4 bases for V and 4 bases for J; bases not matched to a gene: 8. CDR1 and CDR2 from the germline V gene are SGHRS and YFSETQ. The CDR3 sequence is CASSMAGLAGGADTQYF. CDR3 sequence (DNA): TGCGCCAGCAGCATGGCCGGACTAGCGGGGGGCGCAGATACGCAGTATTTT. Full variable domain (missing parts from reference TRBV5-1 and TRBJ2-3): KAGVTQTPRYLIKTRGQQVTLSCSPISGHRSVSWYQQTPGQGLQFLFEYFSETQRNKGNFPGRFSGRQFSNSRSEMNVSTLELGDSALYLCASSMAGLAGGADTQYFGPGTRLTVL.

This rearrangement joins TRBV5-1 to TRBJ2-1; D call uncertain. CDR3 size: 14 residues. The germline V gene has CDR1 SGHRS and CDR2 YFSETQ. Trimming stripped 0 bases from V and 6 bases from J, with 10 bases between. The CDR3 spells CASSLGTVPNEQFF. The CDR3 nucleotides read TGCGCCAGCAGCTTGGGGACCGTTCCCAATGAGCAGTTCTTC. The complete variable domain, with remaining parts taken from reference TRBV5-1 and TRBJ2-1, reads KAGVTQTPRYLIKTRGQQVTLSCSPISGHRSVSWYQQTPGQGLQFLFEYFSETQRNKGNFPGRFSGRQFSNSRSEMNVSTLELGDSALYLCASSLGTVPNEQFFGPGTRLTVL.

This clonotype turned up a few times. The rearrangement joins TRBV12-3 or TRBV12-4 to TRBJ1-4; D call uncertain. The CDR3 is made up of 16 amino acids. Trimming shortened V by 5 bases and J by 6 bases, and 19 bases separated the two germline ends. CDR3 in amino acids: CASSPPSAGVDEKLFF. The CDR3 DNA reads TGTGCCAGCAGTCCACCCTCGGCCGGGGTAGATGAAAAACTGTTTTTT.

This clonotype was observed a handful of times. This rearrangement joins TRBV12-3 or TRBV12-4 to TRBJ2-1; unclear D gene. This CDR3 is built from 11 residues. The germline V and J ends were trimmed by 2 bases and 8 bases, with 4 bases remaining between them. CDR3 sequence: CASSLKYEQFF. The CDR3 nucleotides read TGTGCCAGCAGTTTAAAGTATGAGCAGTTCTTC.

The CDR3 DNA is TGTGCCAGCAGGCCCCGTTGGCGGGGTCGCTCCTACGAGCAGTACTTC. This translates into CASRPRWRGRSYEQYF. The V gene is TRBV28, the J gene TRBJ2-7; TRBD2 might be the D (6 bases). V lost 6 bases, J lost 0 bases, and 18 bases lay in between. CDR3 length: 16 residues. Germline CDR1 and CDR2: MDHEN and SYDVKM. The full variable domain, rest sourced from reference TRBV28 and TRBJ2-7, is DVKVTQSSRYLVKRTGEKVFLECVQDMDHENMFWYRQDPGLGLRLIYFSYDVKMKEKGDIPEGYSVSREKKERFSLILESASTNQTSMYLCASRPRWRGRSYEQYFGPGTRLTVT.

In DNA form, the CDR3 reads TGCGCCAGCAGCCTAGGGGGGCCAAGGGATGAGCAGTTCTTC. Protein: CASSLGGPRDEQFF. The chain links TRBV5-1 to TRBJ2-1; D assignment may be TRBD1 or TRBD2 (6 bases each). The CDR3 length is 14 residues. Germline V lookup: CDR1 SGHRS, CDR2 YFSETQ. V gave up 4 bases and J gave up 8 bases, with 16 bases separating them.

This clonotype turned up a few times. V and J are TRBV15 and TRBJ2-1; maybe TRBD2 (5 bases). The CDR3 consists of 13 residues. The germline V gene has CDR1 LNHNV and CDR2 YYDKDF (reference sequence). V lost 1 base, J lost 6 bases, and 7 bases lay in between. CDR3 coding DNA: TGTGCCACCAGCAGAGCGGCGGGCAATGAGCAGTTCTTC. This codes for CATSRAAGNEQFF. Supplemented by reference TRBV15 and TRBJ2-1, the full variable domain reads DAMVIQNPRYQVTQFGKPVTLSCSQTLNHNVMYWYQQKSSQAPKLLFHYYDKDFNNEADTPDNFQSRRPNTSFCFLDIRSPGLGDTAMYLCATSRAAGNEQFFGPGTRLTVL.

This sequence joins TRBV20-1 and TRBJ2-4, with D possibly being TRBD1 or TRBD2 (6 bases each). The V gene lost 5 bases and the J gene lost 3 bases, with 23 bases spanning the gap. This CDR3 spans 17 amino acids. CDR1 and CDR2 from the germline V gene are DFQATT and SNEGSKA (reference sequence). CDR3 loop: CSALCADGGYVKNIQYF. The CDR3 DNA reads TGCAGTGCTTTATGTGCGGACGGGGGCTACGTCAAAAACATTCAGTACTTC.

The chain links TRBV12-3 or TRBV12-4 to TRBJ2-7; possibly TRBD2 for D (7 bases). CDR3 length: 15 residues. The ends were cut back, 1 base at V and 5 bases at J, with 15 bases in the middle. The CDR3 here is CASSLGWEGVHEQYF. In DNA, the CDR3 is TGTGCCAGCAGTTTAGGCTGGGAGGGGGTCCACGAGCAGTACTTC.

The sample holds many counts of this clonotype. This rearrangement joins TRBV25-1 to TRBJ2-7, with TRBD2 as a possible D gene (6 bases). Germline V gene sequence: CDR1 MGHDK, CDR2 SYGVNS. The CDR3 totals 13 residues. The ends were cut back, 4 bases at V and 2 bases at J, with 9 bases in the middle. Here the CDR3 DNA reads TGTGCCAGCAGTGTAGGCGGGACCTACGAGCAGTACTTC. This translates into CASSVGGTYEQYF.

The chain carries TRBV5-5 and TRBJ2-4; D remains unclear. Trimming pared 0 bases from V and 0 bases from J, leaving 13 bases between. The CDR3 loop spans 17 amino acids. Looked up from germline, CDR1 is SGHKS and CDR2 is YYEKEE (reference sequence). The DNA for the CDR3 is TGTGCCAGCAGCTTGGGGCCCTTCCACCTAGCCAAAAACATTCAGTACTTC. Translation: CASSLGPFHLAKNIQYF.